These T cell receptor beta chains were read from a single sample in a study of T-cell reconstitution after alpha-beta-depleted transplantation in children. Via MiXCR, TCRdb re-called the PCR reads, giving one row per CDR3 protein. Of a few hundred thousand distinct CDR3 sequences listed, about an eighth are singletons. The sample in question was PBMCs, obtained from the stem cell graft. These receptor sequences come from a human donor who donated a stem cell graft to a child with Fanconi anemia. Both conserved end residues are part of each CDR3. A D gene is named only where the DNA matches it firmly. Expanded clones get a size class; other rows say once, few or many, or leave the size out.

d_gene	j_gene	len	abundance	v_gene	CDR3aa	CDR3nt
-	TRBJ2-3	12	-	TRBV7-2	CASRSPGDTQYF	TGTGCCAGCAGGTCTCCGGGGGATACGCAGTATTTT
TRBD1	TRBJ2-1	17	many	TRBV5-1	CASSTPGQGRGDNEQFF	TGCGCCAGCTCTACTCCGGGACAGGGTAGAGGGGACAATGAGCAGTTCTTC
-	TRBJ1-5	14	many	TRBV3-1	CASSPTQDWEPQHF	TGTGCCAGCAGCCCTACTCAGGACTGGGAGCCCCAGCATTTT
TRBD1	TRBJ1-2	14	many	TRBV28	CASSLTGQGYGYTF	TGTGCCAGCAGTTTGACCGGACAGGGCTATGGCTACACCTTC
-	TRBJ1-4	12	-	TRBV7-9	CASSFPNEKLFF	TGTGCCAGCAGCTTCCCTAATGAAAAACTGTTTTTT
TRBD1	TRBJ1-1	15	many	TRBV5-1	CASSDEQGAAIEAFF	TGCGCCAGCAGCGATGAACAGGGGGCGGCCATTGAAGCTTTCTTT
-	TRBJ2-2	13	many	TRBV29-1	CSVDQGYTGELFF	TGCAGCGTTGATCAGGGGTACACCGGGGAGCTGTTTTTT
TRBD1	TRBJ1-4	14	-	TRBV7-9	CASSPGQGEEKLFF	TGTGCCAGCAGCCCGGGACAGGGGGAAGAAAAACTGTTTTTT
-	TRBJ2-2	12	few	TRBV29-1	CSVERNTGELFF	TGCAGCGTTGAGAGAAACACCGGGGAGCTGTTTTTT
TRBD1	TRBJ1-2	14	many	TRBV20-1	CSATVQGKGYGYTF	TGCAGTGCTACGGTACAGGGGAAGGGCTATGGCTACACCTTC
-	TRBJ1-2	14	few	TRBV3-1	CASSPRDKGPGYTF	TGTGCCAGCAGCCCCCGGGACAAAGGTCCCGGCTACACCTTC